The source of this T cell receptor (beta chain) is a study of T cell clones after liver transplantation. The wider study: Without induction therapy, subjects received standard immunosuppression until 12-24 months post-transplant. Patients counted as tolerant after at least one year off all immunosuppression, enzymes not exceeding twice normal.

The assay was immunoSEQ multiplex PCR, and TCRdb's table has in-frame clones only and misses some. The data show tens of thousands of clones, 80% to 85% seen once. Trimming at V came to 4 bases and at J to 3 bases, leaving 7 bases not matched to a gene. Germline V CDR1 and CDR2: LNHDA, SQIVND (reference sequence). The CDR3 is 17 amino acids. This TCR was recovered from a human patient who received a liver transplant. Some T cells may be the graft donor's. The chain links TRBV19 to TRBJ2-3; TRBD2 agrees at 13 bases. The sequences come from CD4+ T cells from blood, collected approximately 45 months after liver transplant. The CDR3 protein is CASSTLRTSGSTDTQYF. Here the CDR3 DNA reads TGTGCCAGTAGTACCCTAAGGACTAGCGGGAGTACAGATACGCAGTATTTT.